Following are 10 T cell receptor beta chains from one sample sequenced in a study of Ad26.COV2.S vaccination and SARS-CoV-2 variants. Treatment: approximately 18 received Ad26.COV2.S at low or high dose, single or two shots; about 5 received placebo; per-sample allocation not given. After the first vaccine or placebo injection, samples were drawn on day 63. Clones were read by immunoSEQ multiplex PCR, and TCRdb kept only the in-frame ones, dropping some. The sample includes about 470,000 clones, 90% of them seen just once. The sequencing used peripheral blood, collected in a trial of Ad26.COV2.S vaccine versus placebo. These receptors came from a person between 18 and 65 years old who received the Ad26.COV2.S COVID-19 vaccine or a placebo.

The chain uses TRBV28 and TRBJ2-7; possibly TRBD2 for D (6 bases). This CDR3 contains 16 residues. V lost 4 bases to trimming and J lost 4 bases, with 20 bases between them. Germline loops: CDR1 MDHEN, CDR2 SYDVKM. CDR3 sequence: CASSSLSRRAGYEQYF. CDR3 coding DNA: TGTGCCAGCAGTTCCCTCTCCAGGAGGGCGGGGTACGAGCAGTACTTC.

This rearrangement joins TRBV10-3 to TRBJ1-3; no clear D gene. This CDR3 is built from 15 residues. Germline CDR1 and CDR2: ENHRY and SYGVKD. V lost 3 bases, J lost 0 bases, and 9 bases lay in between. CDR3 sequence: CAISDPMGSGNTIYF. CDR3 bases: TGTGCCATCAGTGACCCCATGGGCTCTGGAAACACCATATATTTT.

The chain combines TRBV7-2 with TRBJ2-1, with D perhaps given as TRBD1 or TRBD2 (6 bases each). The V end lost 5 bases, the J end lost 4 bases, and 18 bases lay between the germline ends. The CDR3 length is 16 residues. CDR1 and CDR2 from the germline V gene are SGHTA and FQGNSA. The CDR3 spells CASSQPRGPGYNEQFF. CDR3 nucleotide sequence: TGTGCCAGCAGCCAACCCCGGGGGCCCGGATACAATGAGCAGTTCTTC.

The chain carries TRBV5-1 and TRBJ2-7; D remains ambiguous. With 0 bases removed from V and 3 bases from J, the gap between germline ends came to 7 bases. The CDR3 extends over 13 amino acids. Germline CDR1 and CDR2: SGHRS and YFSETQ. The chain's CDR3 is CASSLGEIYEQYF. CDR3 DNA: TGCGCCAGCAGCTTGGGAGAGATCTACGAGCAGTACTTC.

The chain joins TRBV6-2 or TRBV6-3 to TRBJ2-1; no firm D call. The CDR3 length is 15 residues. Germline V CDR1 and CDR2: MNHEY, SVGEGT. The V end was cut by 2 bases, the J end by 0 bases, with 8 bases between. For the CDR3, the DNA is TGTGCCAGCAGTTACGAGTCTCCCTCCTACAATGAGCAGTTCTTC. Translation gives CASSYESPSYNEQFF.

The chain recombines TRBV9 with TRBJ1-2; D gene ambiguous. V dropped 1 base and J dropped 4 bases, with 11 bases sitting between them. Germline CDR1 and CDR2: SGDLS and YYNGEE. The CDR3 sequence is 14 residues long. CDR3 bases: TGTGCCAGCAGCGTACGCGAGGCCCCCTATGGCTACACCTTC. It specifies CASSVREAPYGYTF.

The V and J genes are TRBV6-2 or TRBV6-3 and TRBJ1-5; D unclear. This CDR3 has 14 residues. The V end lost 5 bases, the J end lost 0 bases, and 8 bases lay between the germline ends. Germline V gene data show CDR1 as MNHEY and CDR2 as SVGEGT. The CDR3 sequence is CASSGTLSNQPQHF. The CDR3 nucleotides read TGTGCCAGCAGTGGAACTCTTAGCAATCAGCCCCAGCATTTT.

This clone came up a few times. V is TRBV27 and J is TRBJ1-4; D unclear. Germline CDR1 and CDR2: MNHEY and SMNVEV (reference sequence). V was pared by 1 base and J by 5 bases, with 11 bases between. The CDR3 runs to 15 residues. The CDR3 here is CASSLYISTNEKLFF. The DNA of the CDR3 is TGTGCCAGCAGTTTATACATCTCTACCAATGAAAAACTGTTTTTT.

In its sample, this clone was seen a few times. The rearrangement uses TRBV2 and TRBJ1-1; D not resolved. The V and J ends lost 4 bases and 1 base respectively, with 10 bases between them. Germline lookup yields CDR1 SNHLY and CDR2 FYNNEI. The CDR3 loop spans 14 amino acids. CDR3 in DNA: TGTGCCAGCAGTGCCCAAAAGGGGAACACTGAAGCTTTCTTT. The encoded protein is CASSAQKGNTEAFF.

CDR3 sequence: CASRQLVAGEETQYF. The CDR3 DNA follows: TGTGCCAGCAGGCAGCTAGTAGCGGGAGAAGAGACCCAGTACTTC. The chain is built from TRBV27 and TRBJ2-5; 9 bases map to TRBD2. CDR1 and CDR2 from the germline V gene are MNHEY and SMNVEV (reference sequence). The CDR3 is made up of 15 amino acids. The junction had 8 bases not matched to a gene; V was cut back by 6 bases and J by 3 bases.